The following is a T cell receptor (beta chain) sequence with its context. This clonotype was seen a few times. Its target antigen remains unknown. One base away there is no much larger clone; base qualities are not given. The CDR3 holds 10 amino acids from the cysteine to the phenylalanine. The DNA shown is the 30-base CDR3, in frame from base 1. V is pared back by 5 bases and J by 4 bases, with 3 bases lying between the germline termini. CDR1 is given as SQVTM and CDR2 as ANQGSEA, both from the germline V gene. The sample comes from a study of regulatory T cells in long-lasting Graves disease (dated by TCRdb to the early 2020s). Context from the whole study: Antithyroid drugs had been taken for less than 3 months by newly diagnosed Graves' disease patients. Peripheral blood TCR sequencing and RNA sequencing compared persistent Graves' disease patients with newly diagnosed Graves' disease patients. The study was registered as a clinical trial and conducted in China. TCR sequencing covered some 13 persistent and approximately 20 newly diagnosed Graves' disease patients, around 35 samples in total.

Library preparation used multiplex PCR. The run used an Illumina HiSeq 4000. CDR3 regions were amplified by Arm-PCR with iRepertoire HTBI primers to construct TCR beta libraries. PCR products were gel purified before sequencing. On the authors' methods: Gene usage analysis of CDR3 amino acid clonotypes relied on the approximately 62 TRBV and 14 TRBJ segments identified across samples. Filtered high-quality paired reads were merged into contigs using COPE and FqMerger. Contigs were aligned with BLAST to IMGT TRBV, TRBD and TRBJ reference genes, and CDR3 was defined per IMGT. Any clonotype with a frequency above 0.1% was counted as a highly expanded clone. Shannon entropy was used to measure repertoire diversity, and the Gini coefficient was used to measure V-J evenness. Public clonotypes were defined as clonotypes shared by more than one individual. TCRdb trimmed the raw reads at Q25, called clones with MiXCR and kept productive beta chains. Rows matching on CDR3 protein sequence are summarized as one entry with the most common DNA and genes. These V and J calls are TCRdb output, not the study's own analysis. The sample includes about 540,000 distinct CDR3 sequences, with approximately 12% observed a single time. The ten largest clones represent roughly a tenth of the sample.

This sample's time point label indicates: newly diagnosed GD, antithyroid drugs for less than 3 months. For both TCR sequencing and RNA sequencing, RNA was extracted from PBMCs in TRIzol. The diagnosis of Graves' disease was made according to American Thyroid Association guidelines. Patients for the study were recruited at an endocrinology department in Xi'an, China. From each patient, approximately 10 milliliters of peripheral blood was collected into an EDTA anticoagulant tube. PBMCs were isolated by Ficoll Paque Plus density gradient separation without further T cell sorting. An Agilent 2100 Bioanalyzer and agarose gel were used to assess RNA quality, and a NanoDrop 2000 was used to measure RNA concentration. Points the paper makes about the study in general: Preferential use of TRBV28, TRBJ1-2 and TRBJ2-5 was observed in persistent disease, whereas TRBV20-1 and TRBJ2-1 were favored in newly diagnosed disease. Persistent Graves' disease patients showed lower TCR Shannon entropy and fewer highly expanded clones than newly diagnosed patients, suggesting clonal expansion. Because the primary lesion, thyroid tissue, could not be accessed, the study looked at peripheral blood alone. Only the TCR beta chain was sequenced and analyzed. The small sample size was acknowledged by the authors as a limitation that may reduce accuracy. Patients with persistent disease shared more public clonotypes (under 3,000) than newly diagnosed patients did (966).

These records were also assigned to another study, of T cells in Graves' hyperthyroidism and ophthalmopathy. As the second study states: A patient counted as having stable Graves' hyperthyroidism if no progression to ophthalmopathy occurred over 18 months of follow-up. Hyperthyroidism patients were aged 18 to 65 years and newly diagnosed, with disease duration of less than 2 months. Any patient with an uncontrolled infection, another autoimmune disease, pregnancy or lactation was excluded. Diagnoses relied on clinical symptoms, serum thyroxine and TRAb, thyroid ultrasound and orbital computed tomography. For the first round of RT-PCR on the TCR CDR3, the HTBI primer set was used together with the Qiagen OneStep RT-PCR kit. Most expanded thyroid clonotypes (frequency above 0.001) were also found in blood, which suggests that blood repertoires may mirror thyroid immune responses. A model built on a 13 V-J signature distinguished ophthalmopathy from stable hyperthyroidism, reaching around 88% sensitivity and 81.08% specificity in cross-validation and 80%/75% in testing. During validation, the model predicted progression to ophthalmopathy a median of roughly 7.1 months ahead of onset, with around 65% sensitivity and roughly 72% specificity. A discovery cohort of about 95 patients, approximately 45 with Graves' ophthalmopathy and 55 to 60 with stable Graves' hyperthyroidism, was used to find distinguishing TCR V-J signatures. Whether ophthalmopathy could be predicted prospectively was tested in an independent validation cohort made up of under 20 hyperthyroidism patients plus 17 patients who later progressed to ophthalmopathy. The 75 to 100 discovery patients were randomly split 7:3 into training and test sets. The study also compared thyroid tissue and blood T-cell repertoires from five or six Graves' hyperthyroidism patients. After sampling, hyperthyroidism patients received methimazole starting at 30 mg daily, and ophthalmopathy patients received high-dose intravenous methylprednisolone. A second multiplex PCR round built the libraries, followed by size selection and purification. Libraries were sequenced paired-end with 100 bp reads on an Illumina HiSeq2000. Raw data were processed with SOAPnuke, discarding reads with adapters, uncalled bases, mean Phred below 15, or no exact constant-primer or identifier match. High-quality paired reads were merged with COPE v1.2.5, and unique nucleotide sequences were defined as clonotypes. Clonotypes were aligned to IMGT TRBV, TRBD and TRBJ reference segments using MiTCR v1.1. Only V-J combinations with frequency above 0.0001, covering about 99% of repertoires, were analysed. The TCS score was defined as F50 (clonal expansion) divided by E x V (chaos), with BLOSUM62-based TCRdist calculated between CDR3 peptides within each V-J. Welch's t-statistics and random forest reduced roughly 530 V-J features to 13, which were used in a naive Bayes classifier (R e1071). Sample size was not statistically predetermined, and investigators were not blinded to group allocation. The paper describes TCR Vbeta CDR3 sequencing of 140 or so peripheral blood samples, made up of some 42 ophthalmopathy patients, roughly 80 hyperthyroidism patients and about 17 progressor patients.

The sample in question was peripheral blood mononuclear cells (PBMCs), obtained at new diagnosis, from a patient treated with antithyroid drugs. This receptor was obtained from a man aged 25-40 years with Graves disease. Donor details come from another sample of the same person, matched by shared clones. Recombination joined TRBV29-1 with TRBJ2-1, with no confident D gene call. The bases are TGCAGCGTTTGGTACAATGAGCAGTTCTTC. This sequence encodes CSVWYNEQFF.